The 27 T cell receptor beta chains given below trace back to one sample, sequenced in a study of blood T cell repertoires in COVID-19. The repertoire was sequenced with immunoSEQ multiplex PCR; TCRdb's copy has only in-frame clones and lacks some. Among over 150,000 clones listed, 90% were seen once. The sequencing input was peripheral blood. The source of these receptors is a man aged 50 to 60 with acute or convalescent COVID-19.

The chain links TRBV7-2 to TRBJ1-6, with 8 bases that match TRBD1. The length of the CDR3 is 16 residues. The germline V gene has CDR1 SGHTA and CDR2 FQGNSA. V shed 4 bases and J 0 bases; nucleotides not matched to a gene: 2. This chain's CDR3 is CASSWGQDSYNSPLHF. DNA for the CDR3: TGTGCCAGCAGCTGGGGACAGGACTCCTATAATTCACCCCTCCACTTT. Full variable domain (outside the CDR3, taken from reference TRBV7-2 and TRBJ1-6): GAGVSQSPSNKVTEKGKDVELRCDPISGHTALYWYRQSLGQGLEFLIYFQGNSAPDKSGLPSDRFSAERTGGSVSTLTIQRTQQEDSAVYLCASSWGQDSYNSPLHFGNGTRLTVT.

This clone was observed once. V gene TRBV19 combines with J gene TRBJ1-5; weak D call: TRBD1 (5 bases). The CDR3 totals 14 residues. Germline CDR1 reads LNHDA; CDR2 reads SQIVND (reference sequence). Trimming removed 7 bases from V and 6 bases from J, with 16 bases in between. The CDR3: CASKRDLTSQPQHF. As DNA, the CDR3 is TGTGCCAGTAAGCGGGACCTGACCAGTCAGCCCCAGCATTTT.

The J gene is TRBJ1-1, the V gene TRBV4-3; D is unresolved. The CDR3 has 13 amino acids. Trimming pared 4 bases from V and 5 bases from J, leaving 11 bases between. CDR1 is LGHNA and CDR2 is YSLEER in the germline V gene. The CDR3 loop reads CASSPHGDTEAFF. The CDR3, as DNA: TGCGCCAGCAGCCCCCACGGGGATACTGAAGCTTTCTTT.

The chain has TRBV23-1 and TRBJ1-5; D call uncertain. TRBV23-1 is given ORF status, its function remaining uncertain. The CDR3 consists of 19 residues. V dropped 0 bases and J dropped 0 bases, with 18 bases sitting between them. DNA for the CDR3: TGCGCCAGCAGTCAATCAGACTCGAAAATAACGGCTAGCAATCAGCCCCAGCATTTT. As protein: CASSQSDSKITASNQPQHF.

The chain recombines TRBV19 with TRBJ2-3, with D possibly matching TRBD2 (6 bases). Germline loops: CDR1 LNHDA, CDR2 SQIVND (reference sequence). The V gene lost 5 bases and the J gene lost 1 base, with 16 bases spanning the gap. The CDR3 loop spans 16 amino acids. Here the CDR3 DNA reads TGTGCCAGTAGTGATAGTGGAGGGGTACGCACAGATACGCAGTATTTT. Protein product: CASSDSGGVRTDTQYF.

The CDR3 region is CASSQVTAYRKQFF. Written as DNA, the CDR3 is TGCGCCAGCAGCCAAGTGACGGCCTACAGGAAGCAGTTCTTC. The chain is built from TRBV4-1 and TRBJ2-1, with TRBD1 as a possible D gene (5 bases). V was shortened by 1 base and J by 11 bases, with 15 bases between the two germline ends. This CDR3 region has 14 residues. From germline, CDR1 is MGHRA and CDR2 YSYEKL.

The genes are TRBV7-9 and TRBJ2-1; D is undetermined. This CDR3 comprises 15 residues. From germline, CDR1 is SEHNR and CDR2 FQNEAQ (reference sequence). V lost 5 bases, J lost 2 bases, and 13 bases lay in between. In DNA form, the CDR3 reads TGTGCCAGCAGCCCCCCCGGGTCCCCCTACAATGAGCAGTTCTTC. Protein: CASSPPGSPYNEQFF.

This rearrangement joins TRBV7-8 to TRBJ2-5, with 11 bases aligning to TRBD2. J gave up 5 bases and V 6 bases, and 14 bases lay outside the gene matches. The V gene's germline CDR1 is SGHVS and CDR2 FQNEAQ. The CDR3 contains 17 residues. CDR3 sequence: CASRQAVAGGPRETQYF. CDR3 in DNA: TGTGCCAGCAGGCAAGCCGTAGCGGGAGGGCCTCGGGAGACCCAGTACTTC. Using reference TRBV7-8 and TRBJ2-5 for the parts outside the CDR3, the full variable domain is GAGVSQSPRYKVAKRGQDVALRCDPISGHVSLFWYQQALGQGPEFLTYFQNEAQLDKSGLPSDRFFAERPEGSVSTLKIQRTQQEDSAVYLCASRQAVAGGPRETQYFGPGTRLLVL.

The gene calls are TRBV28 and TRBJ1-2, with D uncertain. The CDR3 runs 15 residues. Germline values: CDR1 MDHEN, CDR2 SYDVKM. The V and J ends lost 3 bases and 0 bases respectively, with 11 bases between them. CDR3 protein: CASSFIRGANYGYTF. Written as DNA, the CDR3 is TGTGCCAGCAGTTTTATAAGAGGAGCTAACTATGGCTACACCTTC.

The gene calls are TRBV2 and TRBJ2-3; the match to TRBD1 covers 12 bases. Trimming at V came to 7 bases and at J to 4 bases, leaving 15 bases not matched to a gene. This CDR3 is 18 amino acids long. In germline, CDR1 is SNHLY, CDR2 FYNNEI. The CDR3 reads CASTLFRDRGRGADTQYF. CDR3 bases: TGTGCCAGCACCCTATTCCGGGACAGGGGGCGTGGGGCAGATACGCAGTATTTT.

The V and J genes are TRBV5-1 and TRBJ1-4; tentatively, D is TRBD1 (5 bases). V was shortened by 4 bases and J by 8 bases, with 12 bases between the two germline ends. The CDR3 has 13 amino acids. Germline-derived CDR1 and CDR2 are SGHRS and YFSETQ. The chain's CDR3 is CASSQGFGEKLFF. CDR3 DNA: TGCGCCAGCAGCCAGGGTTTTGGGGAAAAACTGTTTTTT.

V is TRBV5-4 and J is TRBJ2-5; 9 bases agree with TRBD1. The germline CDR1 and CDR2 sequences are SGHNT and YYREEE (reference sequence). V lost 4 bases to trimming and J lost 5 bases; unmatched junction nucleotides: 9. This CDR3 has 15 residues. The CDR3 reads CASSRRDREGETQYF. In DNA form, the CDR3 reads TGTGCCAGCAGCCGCCGGGACAGGGAGGGGGAGACCCAGTACTTC.

The chain couples TRBV11-2 to TRBJ1-5; D gene ambiguous. Germline V CDR1 and CDR2: SGHAT, FQNNGV. Trimming took off 5 bases at V and 4 bases at J, with 15 bases between the two ends. The CDR3 is 15 amino acids. CDR3 bases: TGTGCCAGCAGCCTTCGGGAGGGATTAAATCAGCCCCAGCATTTT. It translates to CASSLREGLNQPQHF.

The gene calls are TRBV28 and TRBJ2-1, with D perhaps matching TRBD2 (6 bases). Trimming stripped 5 bases from V and 3 bases from J, with 14 bases between. The CDR3 extends over 15 amino acids. The germline V gene encodes CDR1 MDHEN and CDR2 SYDVKM. CDR3 sequence: CASSPTREVYNEQFF. The DNA of the CDR3 is TGTGCCAGCAGTCCGACTAGAGAGGTCTACAATGAGCAGTTCTTC.

This chain connects TRBV27 to TRBJ1-1; TRBD1 matches at 8 bases. Germline V lookup: CDR1 MNHEY, CDR2 SMNVEV (reference sequence). Losses at the gene ends were 7 bases for V and 4 bases for J; bases not matched to a gene: 8. The CDR3 has 14 amino acids. The DNA for the CDR3 is TGTGCCAGCACCAGACAGGGGATGAGCACTGAAGCTTTCTTT. Residues: CASTRQGMSTEAFF.

This clone was seen once. This sequence joins TRBV10-3 and TRBJ2-2, with TRBD2 identical over 9 bases. The CDR3 runs 15 residues. Unmatched junction bases numbered 5, after V lost 6 bases and J lost 3 bases. Germline V lookup: CDR1 ENHRY, CDR2 SYGVKD. The CDR3 DNA reads TGTGCCATCAGCCCTAGCGGGGTGGACACCGGGGAGCTGTTTTTT. It yields the protein CAISPSGVDTGELFF.

About this clone itself: An end of the junction does not agree with germline; a read error may underlie this. The V and J genes are TRBV5-1 and TRBJ2-7; D not resolved. Germline CDR1 reads SGHRS; CDR2 reads YFSETQ. This CDR3 is 16 amino acids long. The CDR3 protein is CASTLGSTSTTYEQYF. CDR3 nucleotides: TGCGCCAGCACCTTGGGCAGTACCTCTACTACCTACGAGCAGTACTTC.

This clone showed up just once. The J gene is TRBJ1-1, the V gene TRBV3-1 (or the pseudogene TRBV3-2); D ambiguous. Germline assignment: CDR1 LGHDT and CDR2 YNNKEL (reference sequence). The length of the CDR3 is 13 residues. V lost 5 bases and J 5 bases, leaving 12 bases between the germline ends. CDR3 sequence (DNA): TGTGCCAGCAGCTACCACAGTGAAACTGAAGCTTTCTTT. Its translation is CASSYHSETEAFF.

This clone was observed once. J is TRBJ2-2 and V is TRBV5-1, with 9 bases that match TRBD1. After removal of 4 bases from V and 1 base from J, the junction contained 5 bases not matched to a gene. Germline V gene lookup returns CDR1 SGHRS and CDR2 YFSETQ. The CDR3 loop spans 16 amino acids. The CDR3 reads CASSPGTGQNTGELFF. The CDR3 DNA sequence: TGCGCCAGCAGCCCCGGGACAGGGCAGAACACCGGGGAGCTGTTTTTT.

The rearrangement links TRBV27 to TRBJ2-7, with TRBD2 matching 9 bases. There are 15 residues in the CDR3. V lost 2 bases to trimming and J lost 2 bases; unmatched junction nucleotides: 4. Germline CDR1 and CDR2: MNHEY and SMNVEV (reference sequence). DNA for the CDR3: TGTGCCAGCAGTTTAAGCGGGGGGAGGACCTACGAGCAGTACTTC. Protein sequence: CASSLSGGRTYEQYF.

Written as DNA, the CDR3 is TGTGCCATCACTGACGGGGCTAGCGGGCAAAGACAGTCCTACAATGAGCAGTTCTTC. Its translation is CAITDGASGQRQSYNEQFF. This chain uses TRBV10-3 with TRBJ2-1; 8 bases fit TRBD2. Germline CDR1 reads ENHRY; CDR2 reads SYGVKD. J lost 1 base, V lost 7 bases, and 18 bases had no gene match. The CDR3 is 19 residues long.

The gene calls are TRBV28 and TRBJ2-2; the D is unclear. Deletions cut 6 bases from V and 4 bases from J, with 18 bases between. Germline lookup yields CDR1 MDHEN and CDR2 SYDVKM. CDR3 length: 16 amino acids. In nucleotides, the CDR3 is TGTGCCAGCAGGAAGATAAATTACAGAGTCACCGGGGAGCTGTTTTTT. It translates to CASRKINYRVTGELFF.

The chain links TRBV6-6 to TRBJ2-7; 7 bases line up with TRBD1. Per germline, CDR1 MNHNY and CDR2 SVGAGI (reference sequence). Germline trimming cut 4 bases from V and 0 bases from J; bases unmatched to any gene: 3. This CDR3 spans 14 amino acids. CDR3 region: CASSSDRNSYEQYV. CDR3 DNA: TGTGCCAGCAGTTCGGACAGGAACTCCTACGAGCAGTACGTC.

The chain couples TRBV5-6 to TRBJ2-5; the match to TRBD1 covers 7 bases. This CDR3 contains 14 residues. Germline trimming cut 4 bases from V and 7 bases from J; bases unmatched to any gene: 10. CDR1 and CDR2 from the germline V gene are SGHDT and YYEEEE. CDR3 loop: CASSAGTVELTQYF. The CDR3 region has the DNA TGTGCCAGCAGCGCCGGGACAGTGGAGTTGACCCAGTACTTC.

This chain links TRBV4-3 with TRBJ1-1, with TRBD1 as a possible D gene (6 bases). In germline, CDR1 is LGHNA, CDR2 YSLEER. V was shortened by 0 bases and J by 0 bases, with 14 bases between the two germline ends. The CDR3 is 17 residues long. DNA for the CDR3: TGCGCCAGCAGCCAAGAATGGGACGGGACATTGAACACTGAAGCTTTCTTT. This encodes CASSQEWDGTLNTEAFF.

The rearrangement links TRBV27 to TRBJ2-5; D perhaps matches TRBD1 (5 bases). Germline CDR1 MNHEY, CDR2 SMNVEV (reference sequence). The CDR3 extends over 14 amino acids. The V and J ends lost 1 base and 2 bases respectively, with 8 bases between them. CDR3 nucleotide sequence: TGTGCCAGCAGTTTATACCCAGGGCAAGAGACCCAGTACTTC. Its protein product is CASSLYPGQETQYF.

The rearrangement joins TRBV19 to TRBJ1-1; 8 bases fit TRBD1. CDR3 length equals 18 residues. J was trimmed by 4 bases and V by 3 bases; bases with no gene match: 16. Germline V gene data show CDR1 as LNHDA and CDR2 as SQIVND (reference sequence). The CDR3 nucleotides are TGTGCCAGTAGTATTTCGCTCGGCAGGGGGCCCGTAAGCACTGAAGCTTTCTTT. It codes for CASSISLGRGPVSTEAFF.